The clone carrying this T cell receptor (beta chain) was counted a few times. Its matching antigen is unknown. There are 15 residues in the CDR3. Trimming took 2 bases from V and 4 from J; bases not matched to a gene: 6. The germline gives CDR1 KGHSH, CDR2 LQKENI. The data are from a study of T-cell memory formation after mild COVID-19. Study at large: In these data, TCR clusters were largely donor specific. Study observations and caveats: Contracting clones from day 15 to 85 had balanced CD4/CD8; later expanders favoured CD4+. CD4+ contracting clones were found mainly in CM and EM, and CD8+ ones in EMRA. Pre-infection memory contained some responding clones, which suggested that cross-reactive memory had joined.

In TCRdb, the 5' RACE reads were re-called with MiXCR into one record per CDR3 protein. The top ten hold 5% to 5.5% of the sample, which has 120,000 or so distinct CDR3 sequences, more than 15% seen once. The sequence was collected from a man aged 18 to 30 who had mild COVID-19 (a few samples of this study predate the infection). Cell type and time point are not known. Sequenced input: PBMCs or a T cell subset sorted from them (not recorded which). The chain has TRBV18 and TRBJ2-5; 8 bases map to TRBD1. The CDR3 spells CASSPRTGKGETQYF. In DNA, the CDR3 is TGTGCCAGCTCACCAAGGACAGGGAAAGGAGAGACCCAGTACTTC.